This T cell receptor (beta chain) was sequenced in a study of shared clonotypes between healthy human individuals (dated by TCRdb to about 2020). Looking at the study overall: Two women and a few men aged 18 to 49 years were included in the cohort. For each donor, three plates each were used for CD4 naive and CD4 memory, two plates were used for CD8 naive, and one plate was used for CD8 memory. To estimate repertoire size and how much clonotypes are shared between individuals, the study performed deep sequencing of blood TCR repertoires from 4 to 6 healthy adults. To increase sequencing depth and limit assay-specific biases, different laboratories used diverse techniques to prepare libraries and sequence TCR repertoires. Each donor's leukapheresis produced roughly between roughly 0.9 and 8.9 billion PBMCs. Study-wide conclusions, independent of this receptor: Incomplete sequencing was indicated by rarefaction of sorted-subset datasets, despite the large sequencing depth. Estimated clonotype richness was generally larger for naive than for memory subsets. Pairwise subsampling led to the expectation that sequencing depth would affect the degree of clonotype sharing among donors. Across several donors, approximately 4.9% of naive CD4, around 3.3% of naive CD8, 2% to 2.5% of memory CD4, and about 0.4% of memory CD8 clonotypes were shared. Clonotypes shared by all four sorted-subset donors showed higher generation probabilities than non-shared clonotypes. Sampling was restricted to blood, and TCR repertoires in tissues likely differ from the TCR repertoires found in blood. Because the study included a small number of donors, the genetic and exposure-history diversity represented was limited.

A word on this clone: Its antigen has not been determined. The sample holds no much larger clone one base away, and base qualities are not on file.

The donors were healthy, HIV-negative adults who had no recently reported acute infections or vaccinations. Only Caucasian adults living in Nashville, Tennessee, USA were represented among the donors. CD4+ T cells were enriched through magnetic negative selection, after which naive cells were positively selected on CD45RA and the remaining negative fraction served as the memory subset. After blood collection by leukapheresis, PBMCs were isolated using Ficoll-Histopaque density gradient centrifugation and then cryopreserved in the vapor phase of liquid nitrogen. Analytical flow cytometry was used to check the purity and quantity of every magnetically sorted T cell population. Each sorted fraction had its genomic DNA isolated and then quantified by UV absorbance on a Nanodrop 2000c. Germline trimming amounts to 4 bases on V and 0 bases on J, with 6 as the count of junction bases outside the gene matches. Sequences SGHRS (CDR1) and YFSETQ (CDR2) are obtained from the germline V gene. The CDR3 covers 16 residues, taking in both the cysteine and the phenylalanine. Only the CDR3 region is kept as DNA, spanning 48 bases read in frame from base 1.

TCR CDR3 regions were amplified from genomic DNA by multiplex PCR using the deep immunoSEQ assay. For each cell subset, the extracted genomic DNA was distributed evenly across all wells of several immunoSEQ 96-well plates, and each plate served as one replicate. Each replicate PCR for sorted subsets received around 210 ng genomic DNA, equal to about 30,000 T cell genomes. Purified libraries were measured with a Qubit 3.0 fluorometer, size-checked on a Bioanalyzer 2100, and measured again with the KAPA Library Quantification kit. Each immunoSEQ 96-well plate was sequenced on its own single-read 150-cycle Illumina NextSeq 550 flow cell. As for the authors' bioinformatics: Because the immunoSEQ output held only junctional sequences and lacked quality scores, the filtering could not match the filtering applied to full-length reads. To assign V/J genes and CDR3, sequences were annotated against IMGT germline references using PyIR, a Python wrapper for IgBLAST v1.9. Reads were removed for weak V/J assignments (E-value above 1e-6), missing CDR3, stop codons, out-of-frame junctions, or ambiguous translated residues. V3J clonotypes were defined as sequences sharing an identical inferred V gene, J gene, and CDR3 amino acid sequence. To compute the percentage overlap between repertoires, the number of shared unique clonotypes was divided by the size of the smaller repertoire. Three approaches were used to assess repertoire richness: RTK rarefaction, the Chao1 estimator, and Recon v2.1 estimates of unobserved clonotypes. Generation probabilities were computed with OLGA for all TCRbeta clonotypes obtained by the gDNA method from four donors. TCRdb mirrors the immuneACCESS table, restricted to in-frame sequences. Some clones are absent from its copies; in checked studies, under half trace to an unresolved V gene, and the reason for the others is unknown. From that table come the V and J calls and clone size; the DNA was used to work out D and trimming. Here the sample has 2 million to 2.5 million clones; 85% to 95% occur a single time. The top ten clonotypes cover 0.37% of the sample.

The chain links TRBV5-1 with TRBJ2-1, and 8 junction bases match TRBD1. Sample: naive CD4+ T cells from PBMCs. Taken with the paper, the label for cell subset or site translates to: CD45RA+ positively selected. The clonotype originates from a man between 18 and 29 years old in good health. Some clones in this sample may be carry-over from other donors' samples. The DNA sequence is as follows: TGCGCCAGCAGCCGGGACAGGCTGAGCTCCTACAATGAGCAGTTCTTC. Its protein is CASSRDRLSSYNEQFF.